This T cell receptor beta chain was retrieved from a study of response to subunit inactivated influenza vaccine. This clonotype was found a few times. This CDR3 region has 13 residues. V gave up 5 bases and J gave up 6 bases; unmatched junction bases: 6. Per germline, CDR1 GTSNPN and CDR2 SVGIG (reference sequence). TCRdb re-called the RT-PCR reads through MiXCR, storing one row per CDR3 protein. The sample shows 600,000 to 850,000 distinct CDR3 sequences, about 15% of them seen only once. This TCR was recovered from a man aged 45-65 years who received an inactivated influenza vaccine. Sequences were derived from PBMCs from blood, sampled 14 days before vaccination. This chain connects TRBV30 to TRBJ1-5; the match to TRBD1 covers 8 bases. DNA for the CDR3: TGTGCCTGGGGACAGGGAGGGACTCAGCCCCAGCATTTT. This translates into CAWGQGGTQPQHF.